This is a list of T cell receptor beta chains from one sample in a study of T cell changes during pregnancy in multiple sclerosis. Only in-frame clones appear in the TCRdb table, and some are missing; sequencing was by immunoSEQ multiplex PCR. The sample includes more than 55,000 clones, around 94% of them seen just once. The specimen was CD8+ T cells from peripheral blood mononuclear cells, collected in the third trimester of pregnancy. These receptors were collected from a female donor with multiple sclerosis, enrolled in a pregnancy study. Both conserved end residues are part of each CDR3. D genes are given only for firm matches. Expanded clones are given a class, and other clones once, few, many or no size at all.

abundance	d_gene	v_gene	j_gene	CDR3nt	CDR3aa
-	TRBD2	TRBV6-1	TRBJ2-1	TGTGCCAGCAGTGAAAGGGTGGCGGGAGGGCCTGCATACAATGAGCAGTTCTTC	CASSERVAGGPAYNEQFF
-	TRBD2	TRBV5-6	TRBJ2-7	TGTGCCAGCAGCCCGGGACTAGCGGGTGTGCAGTACTTC	CASSPGLAGVQYF
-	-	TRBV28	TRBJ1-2	TGTGCCAGCAGCGTCCCCCCCGACAGACCTAACTATGGCTACACCTTC	CASSVPPDRPNYGYTF
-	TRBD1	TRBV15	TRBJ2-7	TGTGCCACCAGCAGAGATGACAGGGCCTCCTACGAGCAGTACTTC	CATSRDDRASYEQYF
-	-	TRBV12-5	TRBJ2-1	TGTGCTAGTGTCTTGGGGGGCAGGCTGGGAGAGGCTAGCGAAGCGGGATATTTGGACAATGAGCAGTTCTTC	CASVLGGRLGEASEAGYLDNEQFF
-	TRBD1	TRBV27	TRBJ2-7	TGTGCCAGCAGTCTGTATCCGGGACAGCCCTACGAGCAGTACTTC	CASSLYPGQPYEQYF
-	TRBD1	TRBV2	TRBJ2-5	TGTGCCAGCAGTGAAGCGCGGACAGGGGAAGAGACCCAGTACTTC	CASSEARTGEETQYF
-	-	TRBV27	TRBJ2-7	TGTGCCAGCAGTTTGGGCGGGACCTACGAGCAGTACTTC	CASSLGGTYEQYF
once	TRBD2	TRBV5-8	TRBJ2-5	TGTGCCAGCAGCCGGGGACTAGCGAATCGAGGAGTTCTAGAGACCCAGTACTTC	CASSRGLANRGVLETQYF
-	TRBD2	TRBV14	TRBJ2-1	TGTGCCAGCAGCCAGGGACTAGCACGGAGCTCCTACAATGAGCAGTTCTTC	CASSQGLARSSYNEQFF
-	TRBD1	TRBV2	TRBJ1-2	TGTGCCAGCAGTGAGACCCCGGGACAGGTTGGTGGCTACACCTTC	CASSETPGQVGGYTF
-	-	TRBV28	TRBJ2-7	TGTGCCAGCAGCCGCCAAGGGGAGGTGTCCTACGAGCAGTACTTC	CASSRQGEVSYEQYF
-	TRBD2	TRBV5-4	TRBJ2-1	TGTGCCAGCAGCTTGCGCGGGAGTCACCACAATGAGCAGTTCTTC	CASSLRGSHHNEQFF
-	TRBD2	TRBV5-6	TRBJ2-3	TGTGCCAGCAGTGGGGGGGCGGGAGGGCCTTCGGATACGCAGTATTTT	CASSGGAGGPSDTQYF
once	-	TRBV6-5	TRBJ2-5	TGTGCCAGCAGTTACTCTTCCGGGGAAGAGACCCAGTACTTC	CASSYSSGEETQYF
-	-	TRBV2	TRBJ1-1	TGTGCCAGCAGTGACGCCAGGGCTTACACTGAAGCTTTCTTT	CASSDARAYTEAFF
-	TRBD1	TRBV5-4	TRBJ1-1	TGTGCCAGCAGGGACAGGGTCGACACTGAAGCTTTCTTT	CASRDRVDTEAFF
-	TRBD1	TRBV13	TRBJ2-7	TGTGCCAGCAGCAAAACATCCGGGACAGGGGACTACGAGCAGTACTTC	CASSKTSGTGDYEQYF
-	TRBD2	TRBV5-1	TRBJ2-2	TGCGCCAGCAGCTTGGCCGGACTAGCGGGCACCGGGGAGCTGTTTTTT	CASSLAGLAGTGELFF
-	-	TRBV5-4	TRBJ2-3	TGTGCCAGCAGGACTAGCACAGATACGCAGTATTTT	CASRTSTDTQYF
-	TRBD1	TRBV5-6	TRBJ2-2	TGTGCCAGCAGCTTTTGGACAGGGGAGGACACCGGGGAGCTGTTTTTT	CASSFWTGEDTGELFF
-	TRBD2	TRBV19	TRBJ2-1	TGTGCCAGTAGTATAGGAACGGGGGGGAAAGAATACAATGAGCAGTTCTTC	CASSIGTGGKEYNEQFF
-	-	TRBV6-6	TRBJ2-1	TGTGCCAGCAGCCCCACGGTGGGGGCTGACTTCTTC	CASSPTVGADFF
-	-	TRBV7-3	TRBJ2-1	TGTGCCAGCAGCTTAAAAGCTCCTAGCTCCTACAATGAGCAGTTCTTC	CASSLKAPSSYNEQFF
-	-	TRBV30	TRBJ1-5	TGTGCCTGGAGTGTAGACGCAGGTAATCAGCCCCAGCATTTT	CAWSVDAGNQPQHF
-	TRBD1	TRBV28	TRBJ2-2	TGTGCCAGCAGCCACTCCCGGCCCCGGAGACAGGGTTTTGACGGGGAGCTGTTTTTT	CASSHSRPRRQGFDGELFF
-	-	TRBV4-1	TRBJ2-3	TGCGCCAGCAGCCAAGCACAGCGGATTAACACAGATACGCAGTATTTT	CASSQAQRINTDTQYF
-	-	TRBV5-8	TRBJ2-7	TGTGCCAGCAGCAATCAGGAAACTCTCCTATACGAGCAGTACTTC	CASSNQETLLYEQYF
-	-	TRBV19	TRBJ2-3	TGTGCCAGTAGTATGAGGCGGAGCACAGATACGCAGTATTTT	CASSMRRSTDTQYF
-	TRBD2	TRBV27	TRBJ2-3	TGTGCCAGCAGTATTCTAGCGGGCACAGATACGCAGTATTTT	CASSILAGTDTQYF
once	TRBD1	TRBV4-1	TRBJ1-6	TGCGCCAGCAGCCAAATCTACGACAGGGCTTCACCCCTCCACTTT	CASSQIYDRASPLHF
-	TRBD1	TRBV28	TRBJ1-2	TGTGCCAGCAGCTCGCCGTCGGGACAGGGGGATGGGTATGGCTACACCTTC	CASSSPSGQGDGYGYTF